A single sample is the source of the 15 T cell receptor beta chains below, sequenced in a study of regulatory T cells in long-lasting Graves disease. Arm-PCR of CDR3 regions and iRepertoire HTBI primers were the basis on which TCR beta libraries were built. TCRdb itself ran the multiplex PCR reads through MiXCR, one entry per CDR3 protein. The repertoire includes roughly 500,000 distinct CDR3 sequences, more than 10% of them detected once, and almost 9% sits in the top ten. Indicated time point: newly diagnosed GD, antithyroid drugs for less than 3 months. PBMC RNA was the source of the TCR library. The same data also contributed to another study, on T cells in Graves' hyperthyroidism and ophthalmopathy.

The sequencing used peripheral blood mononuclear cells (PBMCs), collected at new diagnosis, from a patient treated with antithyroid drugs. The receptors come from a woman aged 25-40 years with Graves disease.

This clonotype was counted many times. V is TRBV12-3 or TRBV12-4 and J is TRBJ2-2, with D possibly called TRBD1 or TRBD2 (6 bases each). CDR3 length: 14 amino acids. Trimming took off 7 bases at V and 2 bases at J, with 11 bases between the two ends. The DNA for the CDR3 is TGTGCCAGCAAAGAGGGGGGCAACACCGGGGAGCTGTTTTTT. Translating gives CASKEGGNTGELFF.

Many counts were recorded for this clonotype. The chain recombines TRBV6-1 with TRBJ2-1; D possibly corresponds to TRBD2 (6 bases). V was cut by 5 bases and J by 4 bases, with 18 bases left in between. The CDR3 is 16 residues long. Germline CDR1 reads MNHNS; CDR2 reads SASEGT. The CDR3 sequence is CASSLSPGALYNEQFF. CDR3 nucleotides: TGTGCCAGCAGTCTATCCCCGGGAGCCCTATACAATGAGCAGTTCTTC.

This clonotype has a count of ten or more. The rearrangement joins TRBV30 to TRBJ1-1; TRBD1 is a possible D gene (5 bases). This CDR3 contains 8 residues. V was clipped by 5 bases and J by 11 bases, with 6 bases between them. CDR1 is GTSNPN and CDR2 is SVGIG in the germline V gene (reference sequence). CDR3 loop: CAWGGAFF. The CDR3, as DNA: TGTGCCTGGGGGGGTGCTTTCTTT.

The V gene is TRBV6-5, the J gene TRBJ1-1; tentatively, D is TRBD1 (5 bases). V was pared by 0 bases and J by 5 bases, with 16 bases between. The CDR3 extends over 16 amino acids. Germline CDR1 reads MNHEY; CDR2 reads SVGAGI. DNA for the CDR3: TGTGCCAGCAGTTACTCTTTGGGGAGCGCAGGGACTGAAGCTTTCTTT. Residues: CASSYSLGSAGTEAFF.

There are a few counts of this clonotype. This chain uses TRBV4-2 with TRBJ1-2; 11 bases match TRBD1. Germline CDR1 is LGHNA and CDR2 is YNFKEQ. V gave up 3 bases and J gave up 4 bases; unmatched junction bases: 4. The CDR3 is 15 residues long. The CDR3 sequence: CASSHKGTGGYGYTF. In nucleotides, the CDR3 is TGTGCCAGCAGCCATAAGGGGACAGGGGGCTATGGCTACACCTTC.

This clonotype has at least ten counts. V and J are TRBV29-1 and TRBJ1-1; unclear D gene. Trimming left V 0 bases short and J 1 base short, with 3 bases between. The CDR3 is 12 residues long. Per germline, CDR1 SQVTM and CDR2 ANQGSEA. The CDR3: CSVEEGNTEAFF. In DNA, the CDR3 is TGCAGCGTTGAAGAAGGGAACACTGAAGCTTTCTTT.

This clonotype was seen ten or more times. The CDR3 reads CASSQGLADGTGELFF. In DNA form, the CDR3 reads TGTGCCAGCAGCCAAGGACTAGCGGACGGCACCGGGGAGCTGTTTTTT. The V and J genes are TRBV4-2 and TRBJ2-2, with TRBD2 matching over 9 bases. CDR3 length: 16 amino acids. Germline values: CDR1 LGHNA, CDR2 YNFKEQ. V gave up 1 base and J gave up 4 bases; unmatched junction bases: 4.

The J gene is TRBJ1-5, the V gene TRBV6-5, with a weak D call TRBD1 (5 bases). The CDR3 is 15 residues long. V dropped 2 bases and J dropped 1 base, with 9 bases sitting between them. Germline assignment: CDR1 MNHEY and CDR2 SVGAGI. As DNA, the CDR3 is TGTGCCAGCAGTTACGGGGCCACGAGCAATCAGCCCCAGCATTTT. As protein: CASSYGATSNQPQHF.

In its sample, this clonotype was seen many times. CDR3 in amino acids: CASSPKYSPLHF. In DNA, the CDR3 is TGTGCCAGCAGCCCTAAGTATTCACCCCTCCACTTT. The rearrangement joins TRBV7-2 to TRBJ1-6; the D is unclear. The V end was cut by 5 bases, the J end by 8 bases, with 7 bases between. The CDR3 sequence is 12 residues long. CDR1 SGHTA and CDR2 FQGNSA come from the germline V gene.

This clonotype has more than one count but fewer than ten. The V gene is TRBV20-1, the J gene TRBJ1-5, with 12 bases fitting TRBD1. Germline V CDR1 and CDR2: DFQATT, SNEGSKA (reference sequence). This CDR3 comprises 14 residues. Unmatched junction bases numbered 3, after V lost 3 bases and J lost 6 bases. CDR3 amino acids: CSARGQGAVQPQHF. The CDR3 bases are TGCAGTGCTAGGGGACAGGGGGCTGTTCAGCCCCAGCATTTT.

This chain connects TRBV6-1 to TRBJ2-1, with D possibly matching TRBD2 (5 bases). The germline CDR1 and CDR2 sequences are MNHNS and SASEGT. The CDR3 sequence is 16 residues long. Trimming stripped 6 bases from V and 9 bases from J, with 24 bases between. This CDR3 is CASSPLGRGKSGEQFF. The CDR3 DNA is TGTGCCAGCAGCCCCCTAGGAAGAGGGAAATCAGGTGAGCAGTTCTTC.

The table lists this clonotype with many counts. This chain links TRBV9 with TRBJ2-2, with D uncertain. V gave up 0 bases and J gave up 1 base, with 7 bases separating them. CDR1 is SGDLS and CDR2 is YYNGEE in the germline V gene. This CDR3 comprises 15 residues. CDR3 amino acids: CASSVEQLNTGELFF. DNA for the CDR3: TGTGCCAGCAGCGTAGAACAGCTGAACACCGGGGAGCTGTTTTTT.

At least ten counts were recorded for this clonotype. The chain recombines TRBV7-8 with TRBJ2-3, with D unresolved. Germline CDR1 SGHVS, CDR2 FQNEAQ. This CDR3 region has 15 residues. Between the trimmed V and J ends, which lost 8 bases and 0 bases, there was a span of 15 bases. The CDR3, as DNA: TGTGCCAGCCGCCCGGGCCGGCAAAGCACAGATACGCAGTATTTT. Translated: CASRPGRQSTDTQYF. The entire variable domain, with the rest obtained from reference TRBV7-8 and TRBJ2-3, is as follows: GAGVSQSPRYKVAKRGQDVALRCDPISGHVSLFWYQQALGQGPEFLTYFQNEAQLDKSGLPSDRFFAERPEGSVSTLKIQRTQQEDSAVYLCASRPGRQSTDTQYFGPGTRLTVL.

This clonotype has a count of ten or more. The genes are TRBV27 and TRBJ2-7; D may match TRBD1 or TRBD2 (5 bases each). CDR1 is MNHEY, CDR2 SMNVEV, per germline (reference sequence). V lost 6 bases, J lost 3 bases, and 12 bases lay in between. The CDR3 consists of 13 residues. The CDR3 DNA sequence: TGTGCCAGCAGCTTGGGACCGAGCTACGAGCAGTACTTC. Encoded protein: CASSLGPSYEQYF.

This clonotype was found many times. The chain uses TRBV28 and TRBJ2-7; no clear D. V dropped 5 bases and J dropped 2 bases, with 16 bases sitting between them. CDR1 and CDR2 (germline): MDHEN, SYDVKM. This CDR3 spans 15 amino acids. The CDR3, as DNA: TGTGCCAGCAGTCCTACCCATTTTTTTGCCTACGAGCAGTACTTC. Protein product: CASSPTHFFAYEQYF. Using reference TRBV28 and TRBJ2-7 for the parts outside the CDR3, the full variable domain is DVKVTQSSRYLVKRTGEKVFLECVQDMDHENMFWYRQDPGLGLRLIYFSYDVKMKEKGDIPEGYSVSREKKERFSLILESASTNQTSMYLCASSPTHFFAYEQYFGPGTRLTVT.